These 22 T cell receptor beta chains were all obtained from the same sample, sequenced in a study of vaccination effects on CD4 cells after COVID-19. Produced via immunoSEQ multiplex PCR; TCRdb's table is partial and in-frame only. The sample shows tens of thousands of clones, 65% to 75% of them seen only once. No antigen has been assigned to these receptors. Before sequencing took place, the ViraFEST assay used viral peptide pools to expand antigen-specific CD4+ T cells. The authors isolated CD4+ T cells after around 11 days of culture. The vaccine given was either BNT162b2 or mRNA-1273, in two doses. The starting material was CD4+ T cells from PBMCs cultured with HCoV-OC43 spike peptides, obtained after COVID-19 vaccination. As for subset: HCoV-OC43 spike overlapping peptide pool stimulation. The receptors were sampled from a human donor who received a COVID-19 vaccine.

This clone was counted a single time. CDR3 amino acids: CASSYGTKAGYGYTF. In DNA, the CDR3 is TGTGCCAGCAGTTACGGGACGAAGGCTGGGTATGGCTACACCTTC. The chain uses TRBV6-2 or TRBV6-3 and TRBJ1-2; possible D gene TRBD1, 5 bases. Trimming removed 2 bases at V and 5 bases at J, with 15 bases between. This CDR3 is 15 amino acids long. Per germline, CDR1 MNHEY and CDR2 SVGEGT.

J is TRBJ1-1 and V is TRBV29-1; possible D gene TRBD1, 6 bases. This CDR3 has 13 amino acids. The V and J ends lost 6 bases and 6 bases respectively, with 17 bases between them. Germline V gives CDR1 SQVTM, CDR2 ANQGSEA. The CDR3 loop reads CSVQGSIHAEAFF. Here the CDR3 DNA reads TGCAGCGTCCAGGGGTCCATCCACGCTGAAGCTTTCTTT. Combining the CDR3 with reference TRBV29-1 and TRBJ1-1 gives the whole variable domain SAVISQKPSRDICQRGTSLTIQCQVDSQVTMMFWYRQQPGQSLTLIATANQGSEATYESGFVIDKFPISRPNLTFSTLTVSNMSPEDSSIYLCSVQGSIHAEAFFGQGTRLTVV.

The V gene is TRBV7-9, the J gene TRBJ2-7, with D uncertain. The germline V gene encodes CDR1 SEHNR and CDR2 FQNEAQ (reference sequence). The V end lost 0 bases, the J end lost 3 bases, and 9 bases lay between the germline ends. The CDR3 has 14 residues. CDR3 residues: CASSLALSGYEQYF. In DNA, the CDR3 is TGTGCCAGCAGCTTAGCGCTATCCGGCTACGAGCAGTACTTC.

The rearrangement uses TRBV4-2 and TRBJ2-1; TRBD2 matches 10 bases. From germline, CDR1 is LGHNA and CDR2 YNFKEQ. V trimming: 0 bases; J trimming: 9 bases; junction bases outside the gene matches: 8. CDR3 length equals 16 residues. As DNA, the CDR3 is TGTGCCAGCAGCCAAGAGCCAGCGGGAGGGCCGGGTGAGCAGTTCTTC. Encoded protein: CASSQEPAGGPGEQFF.

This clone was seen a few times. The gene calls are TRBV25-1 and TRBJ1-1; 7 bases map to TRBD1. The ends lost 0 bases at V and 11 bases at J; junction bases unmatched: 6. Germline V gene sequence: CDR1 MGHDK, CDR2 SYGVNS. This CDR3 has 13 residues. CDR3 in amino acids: CASSEYGQARAFF. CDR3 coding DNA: TGTGCCAGCAGTGAATATGGACAGGCTCGGGCTTTCTTT.

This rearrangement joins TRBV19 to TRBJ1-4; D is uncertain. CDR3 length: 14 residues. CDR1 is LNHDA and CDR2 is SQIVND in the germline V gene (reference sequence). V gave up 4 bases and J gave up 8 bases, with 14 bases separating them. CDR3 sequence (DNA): TGTGCCAGTAGTACTAACGCCGAGAGAGAAAAACTGTTTTTT. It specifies CASSTNAEREKLFF. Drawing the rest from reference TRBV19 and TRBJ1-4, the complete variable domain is DGGITQSPKYLFRKEGQNVTLSCEQNLNHDAMYWYRQDPGQGLRLIYYSQIVNDFQKGDIAEGYSVSREKKESFPLTVTSAQKNPTAFYLCASSTNAEREKLFFGSGTQLSVL.

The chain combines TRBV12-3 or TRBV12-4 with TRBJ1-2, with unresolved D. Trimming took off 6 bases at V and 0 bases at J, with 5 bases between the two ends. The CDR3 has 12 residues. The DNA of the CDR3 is TGTGCCAGCAGCGCAGCTAACTATGGCTACACCTTC. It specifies CASSAANYGYTF.

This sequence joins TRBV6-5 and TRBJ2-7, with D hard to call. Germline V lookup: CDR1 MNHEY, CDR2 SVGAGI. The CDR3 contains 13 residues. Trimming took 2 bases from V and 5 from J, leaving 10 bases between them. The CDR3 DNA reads TGTGCCAGCAGTTACAGCCGACAAAACGAGCAGTACTTC. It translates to CASSYSRQNEQYF.

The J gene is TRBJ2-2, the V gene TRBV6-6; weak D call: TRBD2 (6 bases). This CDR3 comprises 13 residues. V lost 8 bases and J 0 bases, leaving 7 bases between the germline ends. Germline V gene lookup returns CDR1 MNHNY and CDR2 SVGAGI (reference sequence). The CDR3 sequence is CASGTSNTGELFF. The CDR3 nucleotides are TGTGCCAGCGGGACTTCGAACACCGGGGAGCTGTTTTTT.

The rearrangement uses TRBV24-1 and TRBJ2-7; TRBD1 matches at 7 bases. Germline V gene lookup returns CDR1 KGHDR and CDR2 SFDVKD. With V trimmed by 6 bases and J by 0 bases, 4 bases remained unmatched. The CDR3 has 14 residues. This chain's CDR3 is CATSLGGASYEQYF. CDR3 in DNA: TGTGCCACCAGTTTAGGGGGCGCCTCCTACGAGCAGTACTTC.

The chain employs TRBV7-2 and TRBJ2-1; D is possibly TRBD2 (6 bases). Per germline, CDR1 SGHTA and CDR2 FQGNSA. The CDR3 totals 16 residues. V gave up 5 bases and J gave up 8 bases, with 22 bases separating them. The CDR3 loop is CASSPRSMRRADEQFF. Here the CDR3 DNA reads TGTGCCAGCAGCCCACGTTCTATGCGGAGGGCCGATGAGCAGTTCTTC.

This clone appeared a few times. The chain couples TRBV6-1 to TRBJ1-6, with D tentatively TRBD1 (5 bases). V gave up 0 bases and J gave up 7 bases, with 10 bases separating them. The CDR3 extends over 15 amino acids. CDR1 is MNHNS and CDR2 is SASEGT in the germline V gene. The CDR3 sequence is CASSEARDRNSPLHF. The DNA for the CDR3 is TGTGCCAGCAGTGAAGCGCGGGACCGCAATTCACCCCTCCACTTT.

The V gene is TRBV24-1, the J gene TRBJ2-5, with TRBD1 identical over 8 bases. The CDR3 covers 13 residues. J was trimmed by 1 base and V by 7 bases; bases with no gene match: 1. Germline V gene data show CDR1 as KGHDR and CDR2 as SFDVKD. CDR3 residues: CATSRGPQETQYF. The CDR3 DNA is TGTGCCACCAGCAGGGGGCCCCAAGAGACCCAGTACTTC.

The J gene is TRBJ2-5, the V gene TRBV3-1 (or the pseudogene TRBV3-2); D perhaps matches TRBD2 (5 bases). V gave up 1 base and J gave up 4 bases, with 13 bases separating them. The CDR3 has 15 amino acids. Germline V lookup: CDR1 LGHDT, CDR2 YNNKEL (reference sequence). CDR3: CASSQVRGRGETQYF. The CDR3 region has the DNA TGTGCCAGCAGCCAAGTCCGCGGACGGGGAGAGACCCAGTACTTC.

CDR3 region: CASSQGLRETEAFF. CDR3 DNA sequence: TGCGCCAGCAGCCAAGGACTGAGGGAAACTGAAGCTTTCTTT. The V and J genes are TRBV4-1 and TRBJ1-1; D unclear. The CDR3 contains 14 residues. The germline V and J ends were trimmed by 1 base and 5 bases, with 11 bases remaining between them. CDR1 and CDR2 (germline): MGHRA, YSYEKL.

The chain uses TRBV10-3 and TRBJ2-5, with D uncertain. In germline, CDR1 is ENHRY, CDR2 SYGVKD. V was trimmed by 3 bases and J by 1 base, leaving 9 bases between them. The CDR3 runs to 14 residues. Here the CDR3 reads CAISDGKGQETQYF. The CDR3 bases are TGTGCCATCAGTGACGGCAAGGGCCAAGAGACCCAGTACTTC.

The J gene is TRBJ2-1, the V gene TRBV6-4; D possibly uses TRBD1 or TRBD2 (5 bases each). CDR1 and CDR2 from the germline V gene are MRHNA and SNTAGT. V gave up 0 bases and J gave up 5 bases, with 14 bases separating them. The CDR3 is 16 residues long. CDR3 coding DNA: TGTGCCAGCAGTGACTCGCGCAGCCGGGGCCACAATGAGCAGTTCTTC. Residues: CASSDSRSRGHNEQFF.

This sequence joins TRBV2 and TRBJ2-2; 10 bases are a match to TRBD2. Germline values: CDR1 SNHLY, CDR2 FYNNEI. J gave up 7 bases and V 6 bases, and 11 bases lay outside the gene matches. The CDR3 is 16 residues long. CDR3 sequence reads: CASRPSAGGWFGELFF. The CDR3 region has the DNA TGTGCCAGCAGGCCCTCAGCGGGGGGGTGGTTCGGGGAGCTGTTTTTT.

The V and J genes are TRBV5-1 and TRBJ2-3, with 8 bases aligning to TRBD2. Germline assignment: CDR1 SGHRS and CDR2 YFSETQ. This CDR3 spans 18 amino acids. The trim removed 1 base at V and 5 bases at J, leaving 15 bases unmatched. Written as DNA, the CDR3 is TGCGCCAGCAGCTTGATGGTTCTCGGCGGGGGGCAAGGAGATACGCAGTATTTT. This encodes CASSLMVLGGGQGDTQYF.

CDR3 protein: CASRRTPGRDQPQHF. The CDR3 region has the DNA TGTGCCAGCAGACGCACGCCCGGGAGGGATCAGCCCCAGCATTTT. V usage is TRBV6-5 and J usage is TRBJ1-5; D not certain. This CDR3 contains 15 residues. CDR1 MNHEY and CDR2 SVGAGI come from the germline V gene. The germline V and J ends were trimmed by 6 bases and 5 bases, with 17 bases remaining between them.

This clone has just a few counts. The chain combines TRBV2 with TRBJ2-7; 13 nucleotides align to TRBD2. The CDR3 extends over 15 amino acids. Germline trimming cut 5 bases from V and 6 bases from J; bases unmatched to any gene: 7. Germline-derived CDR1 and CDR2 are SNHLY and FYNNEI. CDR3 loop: CASSQSGLAGAEQYF. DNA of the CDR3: TGTGCCAGCAGTCAGTCTGGACTAGCGGGAGCCGAGCAGTACTTC.

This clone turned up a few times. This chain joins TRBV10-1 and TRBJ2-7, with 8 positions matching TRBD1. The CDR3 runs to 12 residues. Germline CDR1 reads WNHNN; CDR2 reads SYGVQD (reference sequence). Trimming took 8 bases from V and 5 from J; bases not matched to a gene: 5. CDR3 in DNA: TGCGCCAGCTCGCCAGGGGGCAACGAGCAGTACTTC. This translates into CASSPGGNEQYF.